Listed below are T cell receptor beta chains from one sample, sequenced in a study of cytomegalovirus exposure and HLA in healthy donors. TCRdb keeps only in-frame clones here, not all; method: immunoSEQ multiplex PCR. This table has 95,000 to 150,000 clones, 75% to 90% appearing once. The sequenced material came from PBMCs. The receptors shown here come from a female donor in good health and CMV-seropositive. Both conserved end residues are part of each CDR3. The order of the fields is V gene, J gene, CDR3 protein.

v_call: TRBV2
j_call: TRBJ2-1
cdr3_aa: CASRDRGAMNEQFF

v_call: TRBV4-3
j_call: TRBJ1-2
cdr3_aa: CASSQGQQGVAFGYTF

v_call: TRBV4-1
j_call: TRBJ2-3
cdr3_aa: CASSQAVGQGVDTQYF

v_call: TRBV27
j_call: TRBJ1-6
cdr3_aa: CASSLAGLIGSPLHF

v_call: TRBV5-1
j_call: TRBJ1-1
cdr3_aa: CASSYRVRTEAFF

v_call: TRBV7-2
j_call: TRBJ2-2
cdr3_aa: CASSPSTGYTGELFF

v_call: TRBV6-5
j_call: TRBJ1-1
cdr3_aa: CASRDRGGTEAFF

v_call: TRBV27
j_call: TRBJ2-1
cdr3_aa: CASSHTRTYNEQFF

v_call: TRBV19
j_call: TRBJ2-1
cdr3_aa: CASRLIAGGRNEQFF

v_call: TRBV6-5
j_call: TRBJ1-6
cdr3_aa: CASSPLTGTPLHF

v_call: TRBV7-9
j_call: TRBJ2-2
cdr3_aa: CASSFQPGGNTGELFF

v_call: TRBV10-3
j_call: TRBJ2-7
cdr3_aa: CAISEEAGLSYEQYF

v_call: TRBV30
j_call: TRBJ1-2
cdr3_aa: CAWRKLQGADGYTF

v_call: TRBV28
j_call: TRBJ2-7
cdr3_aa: CASSFPAGSYEQYF

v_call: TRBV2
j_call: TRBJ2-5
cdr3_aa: CASSSDREETQYF

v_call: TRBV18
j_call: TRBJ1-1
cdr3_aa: CASSPPRTGNTEAFF

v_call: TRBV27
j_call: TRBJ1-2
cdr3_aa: CASSSRSPTGGGYTF

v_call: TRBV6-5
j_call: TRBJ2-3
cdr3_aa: CASTTSGGMKDTQYF

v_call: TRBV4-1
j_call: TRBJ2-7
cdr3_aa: CASSHRVTGVNTEQYF

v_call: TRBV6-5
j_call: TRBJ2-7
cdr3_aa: CASSYSLQGAYEQYF

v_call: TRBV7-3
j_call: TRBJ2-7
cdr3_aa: CASSLGSGGDYEQYF

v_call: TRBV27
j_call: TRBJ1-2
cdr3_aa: CASSFSGGSGYTF

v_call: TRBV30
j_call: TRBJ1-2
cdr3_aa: CAWRPLGTGAYGYTF

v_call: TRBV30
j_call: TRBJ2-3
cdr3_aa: CASTGGTSSTDTQYF

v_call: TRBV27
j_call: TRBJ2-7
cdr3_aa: CASRYGGAGESEQYF

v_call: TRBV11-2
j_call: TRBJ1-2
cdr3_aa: CASSFTGISGYTF

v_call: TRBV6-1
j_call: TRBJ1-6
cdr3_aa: CASSEGGETPLHF

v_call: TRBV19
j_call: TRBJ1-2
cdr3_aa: CASSVGQGLYGYTF